Sequencing of this TCR beta chain was carried out in a study of blood T cell repertoires in COVID-19. Germline V gene lookup returns CDR1 LGHDT and CDR2 YNNKEL (reference sequence). With 4 bases removed from V and 6 bases from J, the gap between germline ends came to 11 bases. The length of the CDR3 is 13 residues. Donors in Cohort 3 who had recovered were those with two negative PCRs, healthcare professional clearance, or resolution of their symptoms. Measured with immunoSEQ multiplex PCR; TCRdb has only the in-frame clones, and not every one. The data hold more than 250,000 clones, with 87% observed a single time.

The sequence was collected from a woman aged 25-40 years who had recovered from COVID-19. Specimen: PBMCs or T cells enriched from blood (not recorded which). The rearrangement uses TRBV3-1 (or the pseudogene TRBV3-2) and TRBJ2-3; D unclear. CDR3 DNA: TGTGCCAGCAGCCCCCGCGAGTTGGATACGCAGTATTTT. Its translation is CASSPRELDTQYF.